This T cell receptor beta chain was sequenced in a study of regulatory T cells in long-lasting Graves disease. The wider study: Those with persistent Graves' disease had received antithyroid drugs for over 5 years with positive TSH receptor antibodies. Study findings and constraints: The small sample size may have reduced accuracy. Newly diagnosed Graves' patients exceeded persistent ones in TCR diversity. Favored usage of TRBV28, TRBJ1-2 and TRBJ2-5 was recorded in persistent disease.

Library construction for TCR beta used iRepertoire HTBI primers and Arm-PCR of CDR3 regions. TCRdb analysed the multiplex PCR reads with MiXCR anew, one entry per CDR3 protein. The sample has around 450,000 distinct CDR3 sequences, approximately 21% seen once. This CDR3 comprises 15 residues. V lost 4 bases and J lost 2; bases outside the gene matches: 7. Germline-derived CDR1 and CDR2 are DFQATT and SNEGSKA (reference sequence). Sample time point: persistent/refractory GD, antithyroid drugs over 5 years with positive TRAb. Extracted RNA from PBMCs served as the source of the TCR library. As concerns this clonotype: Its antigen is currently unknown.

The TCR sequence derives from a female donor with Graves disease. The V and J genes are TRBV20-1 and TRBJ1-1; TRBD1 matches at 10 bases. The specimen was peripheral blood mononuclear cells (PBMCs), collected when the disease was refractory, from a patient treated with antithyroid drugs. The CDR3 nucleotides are TGCAGTGCTACCGGGACAGGGGCAGAAAACACTGAAGCTTTCTTT. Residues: CSATGTGAENTEAFF.